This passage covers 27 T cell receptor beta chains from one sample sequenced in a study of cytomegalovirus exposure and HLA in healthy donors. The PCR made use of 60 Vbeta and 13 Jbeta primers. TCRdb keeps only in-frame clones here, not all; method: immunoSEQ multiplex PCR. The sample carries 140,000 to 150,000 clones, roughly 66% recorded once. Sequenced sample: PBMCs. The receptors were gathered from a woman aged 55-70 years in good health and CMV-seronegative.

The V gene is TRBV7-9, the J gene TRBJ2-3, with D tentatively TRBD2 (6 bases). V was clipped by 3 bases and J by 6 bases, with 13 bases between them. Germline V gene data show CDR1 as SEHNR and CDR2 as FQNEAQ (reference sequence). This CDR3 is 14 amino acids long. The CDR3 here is CASSFAGSEDTQYF. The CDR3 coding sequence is TGTGCCAGCAGCTTCGCCGGGAGTGAGGATACGCAGTATTTT.

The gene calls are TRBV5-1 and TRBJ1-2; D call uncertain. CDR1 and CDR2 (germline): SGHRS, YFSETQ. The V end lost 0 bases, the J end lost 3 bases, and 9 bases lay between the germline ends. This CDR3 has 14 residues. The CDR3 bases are TGCGCCAGCAGCTTGGACGAGGGCCACTATGGCTACACCTTC. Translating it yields CASSLDEGHYGYTF.

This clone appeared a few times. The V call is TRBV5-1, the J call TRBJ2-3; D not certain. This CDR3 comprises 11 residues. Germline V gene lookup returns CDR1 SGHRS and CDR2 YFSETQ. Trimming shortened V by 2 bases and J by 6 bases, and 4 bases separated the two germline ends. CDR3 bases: TGCGCCAGCAGCTTAGAGGATACGCAGTATTTT. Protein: CASSLEDTQYF.

CDR3 sequence (DNA): TGCGCCAGCAGCCAAGATGGAGGGAGCAATCAGCCCCAGCATTTT. It translates to CASSQDGGSNQPQHF. The rearrangement links TRBV4-1 to TRBJ1-5; D is ambiguous. Germline V CDR1 and CDR2: MGHRA, YSYEKL. Trimming pared 0 bases from V and 1 base from J, leaving 7 bases between. The CDR3 runs to 15 residues.

The CDR3 DNA is TGTGCCAGCCCCGGCTCCGGACAGGACCAAGGGCTGTTTTTT. Translating it yields CASPGSGQDQGLFF. V is TRBV18 and J is TRBJ2-2; the match to TRBD1 covers 7 bases. The CDR3 is 14 amino acids. The V gene end was trimmed by 8 bases and the J gene end by 13 bases; junction bases not matched to a gene: 16. Germline assignment: CDR1 KGHSH and CDR2 LQKENI.

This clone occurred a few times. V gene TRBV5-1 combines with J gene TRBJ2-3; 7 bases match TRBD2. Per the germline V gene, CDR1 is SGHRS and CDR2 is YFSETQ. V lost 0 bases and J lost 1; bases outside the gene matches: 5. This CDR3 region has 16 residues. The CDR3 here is CASSLGGGLRTDTQYF. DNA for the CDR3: TGCGCCAGCAGCTTGGGGGGGGGACTCCGCACAGATACGCAGTATTTT.

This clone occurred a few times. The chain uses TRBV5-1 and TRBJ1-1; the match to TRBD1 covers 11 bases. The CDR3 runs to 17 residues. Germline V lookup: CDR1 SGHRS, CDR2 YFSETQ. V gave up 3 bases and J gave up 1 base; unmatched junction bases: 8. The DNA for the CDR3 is TGCGCCAGCAGCTGGACCGGGACAGGGGGAAAGAACACTGAAGCTTTCTTT. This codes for CASSWTGTGGKNTEAFF.

CDR3 sequence (DNA): TGTGCCAGCAGCCCTCCGTGGAGGGGAGGGTATGGCTACACCTTC. It is translated as CASSPPWRGGYGYTF. The chain recombines TRBV11-2 with TRBJ1-2; D is possibly TRBD1 (5 bases). Germline CDR1 is SGHAT and CDR2 is FQNNGV. The CDR3 has 15 residues. Trimming took off 5 bases at V and 5 bases at J, with 18 bases between the two ends.

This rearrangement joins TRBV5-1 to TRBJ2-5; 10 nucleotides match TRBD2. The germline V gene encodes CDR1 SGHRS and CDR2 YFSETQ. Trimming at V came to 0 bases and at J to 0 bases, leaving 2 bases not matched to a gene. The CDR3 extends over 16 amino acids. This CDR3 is CASSLATSGYQETQYF. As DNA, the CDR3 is TGCGCCAGCAGCTTGGCGACTAGCGGGTACCAAGAGACCCAGTACTTC.

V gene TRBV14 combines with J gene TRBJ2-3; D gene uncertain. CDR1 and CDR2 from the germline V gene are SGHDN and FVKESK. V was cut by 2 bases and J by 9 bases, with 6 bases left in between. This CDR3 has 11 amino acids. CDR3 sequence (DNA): TGTGCCAGCAGCCAACAGGCCACGCAGTATTTT. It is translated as CASSQQATQYF.

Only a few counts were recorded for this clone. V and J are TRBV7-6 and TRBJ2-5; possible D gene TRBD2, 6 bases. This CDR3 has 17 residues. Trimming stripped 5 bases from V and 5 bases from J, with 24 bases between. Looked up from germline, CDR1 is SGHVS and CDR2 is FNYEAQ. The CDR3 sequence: CASSTTARLGRRETQYF. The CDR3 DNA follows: TGTGCCAGCAGCACAACCGCTAGACTAGGGCGTAGGGAGACCCAGTACTTC.

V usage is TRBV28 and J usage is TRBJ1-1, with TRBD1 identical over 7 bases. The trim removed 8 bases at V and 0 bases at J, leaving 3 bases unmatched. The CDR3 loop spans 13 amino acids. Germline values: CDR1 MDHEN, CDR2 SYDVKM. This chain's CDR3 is CASGTVLNTEAFF. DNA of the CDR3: TGTGCCAGCGGGACAGTTCTGAACACTGAAGCTTTCTTT.

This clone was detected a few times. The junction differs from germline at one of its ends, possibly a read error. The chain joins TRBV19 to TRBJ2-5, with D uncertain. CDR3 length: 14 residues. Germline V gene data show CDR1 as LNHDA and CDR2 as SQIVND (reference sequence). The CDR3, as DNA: TGTGCCAGTAGTCCCCGTCCGAGGCAAGGGACCCAGTACTTC. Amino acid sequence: CASSPRPRQGTQYF.

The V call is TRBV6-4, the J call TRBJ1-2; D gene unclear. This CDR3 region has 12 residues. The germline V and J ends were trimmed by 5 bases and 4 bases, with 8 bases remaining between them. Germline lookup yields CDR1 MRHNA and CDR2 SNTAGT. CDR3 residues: CASSPGPYGYTF. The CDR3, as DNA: TGTGCCAGCAGTCCCGGTCCCTATGGCTACACCTTC.

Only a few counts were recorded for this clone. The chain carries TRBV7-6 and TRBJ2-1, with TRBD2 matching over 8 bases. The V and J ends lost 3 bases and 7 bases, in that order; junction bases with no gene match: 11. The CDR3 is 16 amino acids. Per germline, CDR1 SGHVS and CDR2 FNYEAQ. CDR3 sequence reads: CASSLFLSGSGNEQFF. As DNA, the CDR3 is TGTGCCAGCAGCTTGTTCCTGAGCGGGAGTGGGAATGAGCAGTTCTTC.

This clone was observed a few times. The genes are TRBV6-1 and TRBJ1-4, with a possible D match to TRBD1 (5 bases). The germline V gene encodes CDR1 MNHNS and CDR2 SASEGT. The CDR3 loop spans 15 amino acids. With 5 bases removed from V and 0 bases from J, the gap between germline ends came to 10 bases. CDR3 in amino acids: CASSPRGATNEKLFF. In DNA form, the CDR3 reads TGTGCCAGCAGTCCCCGGGGGGCAACTAATGAAAAACTGTTTTTT.

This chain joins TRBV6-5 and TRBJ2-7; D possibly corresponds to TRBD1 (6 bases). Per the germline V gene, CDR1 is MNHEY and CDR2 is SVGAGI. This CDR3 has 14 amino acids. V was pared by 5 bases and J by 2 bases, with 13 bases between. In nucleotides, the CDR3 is TGTGCCAGCAGTCCCCAGACAGGTCCCTACGAGCAGTACTTC. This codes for CASSPQTGPYEQYF.

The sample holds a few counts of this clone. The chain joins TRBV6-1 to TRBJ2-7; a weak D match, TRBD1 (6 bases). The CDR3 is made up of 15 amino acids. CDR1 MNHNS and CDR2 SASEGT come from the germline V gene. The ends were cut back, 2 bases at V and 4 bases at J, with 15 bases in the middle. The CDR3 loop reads CASSESGGGHYEQYF. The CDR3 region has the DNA TGTGCCAGCAGTGAATCTGGGGGCGGTCATTACGAGCAGTACTTC.

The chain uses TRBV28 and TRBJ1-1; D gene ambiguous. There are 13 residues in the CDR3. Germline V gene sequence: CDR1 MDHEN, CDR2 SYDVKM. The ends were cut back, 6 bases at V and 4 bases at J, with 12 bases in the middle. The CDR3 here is CASSPSGITEAFF. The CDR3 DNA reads TGTGCCAGCAGCCCTTCGGGAATCACTGAAGCTTTCTTT.

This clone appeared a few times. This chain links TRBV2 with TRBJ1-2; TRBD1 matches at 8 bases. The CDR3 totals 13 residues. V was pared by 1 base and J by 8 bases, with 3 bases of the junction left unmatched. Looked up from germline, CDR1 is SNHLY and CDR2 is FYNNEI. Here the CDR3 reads CASSEGTGSGYTF. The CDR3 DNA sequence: TGTGCCAGCAGTGAAGGGACAGGGAGCGGCTACACCTTC.

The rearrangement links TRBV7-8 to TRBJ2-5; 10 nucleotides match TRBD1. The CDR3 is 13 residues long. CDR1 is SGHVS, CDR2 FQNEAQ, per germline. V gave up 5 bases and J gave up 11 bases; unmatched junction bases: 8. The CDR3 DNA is TGTGCCAGCAGCCTTGGGACAGGGGCCGGGCAGTACTTC. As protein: CASSLGTGAGQYF.

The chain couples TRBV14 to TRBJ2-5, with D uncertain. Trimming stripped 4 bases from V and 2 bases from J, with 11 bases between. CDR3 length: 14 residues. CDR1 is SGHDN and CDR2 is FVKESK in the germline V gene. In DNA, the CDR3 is TGTGCCAGCAGCCTCTTGACTGTTCAAGAGACCCAGTACTTC. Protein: CASSLLTVQETQYF.

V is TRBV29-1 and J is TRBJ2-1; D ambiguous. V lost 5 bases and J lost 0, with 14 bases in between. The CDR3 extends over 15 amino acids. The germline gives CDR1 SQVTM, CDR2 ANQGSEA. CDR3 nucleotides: TGCAGCGTTAGAAGGCGGCAGAGCTCCTACAATGAGCAGTTCTTC. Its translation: CSVRRRQSSYNEQFF.

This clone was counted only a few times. In DNA form, the CDR3 reads TGTGCCAGCAGTTTATCCCCTGGCGGGGCTGGACTTGGGGCTGCAAACTATGGCTACACCTTC. Translating gives CASSLSPGGAGLGAANYGYTF. The chain joins TRBV28 to TRBJ1-2; D possibly corresponds to TRBD1 (5 bases). There are 21 residues in the CDR3. Trimming shortened V by 1 base and J by 2 bases, and 29 bases separated the two germline ends. Germline-derived CDR1 and CDR2 are MDHEN and SYDVKM.

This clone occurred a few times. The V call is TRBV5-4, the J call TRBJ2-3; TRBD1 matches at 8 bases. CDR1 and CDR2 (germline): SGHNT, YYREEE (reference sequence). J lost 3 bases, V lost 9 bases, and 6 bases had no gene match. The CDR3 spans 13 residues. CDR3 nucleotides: TGTGCCATCACAGGGGGGAGGACAGATACGCAGTATTTT. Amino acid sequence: CAITGGRTDTQYF.

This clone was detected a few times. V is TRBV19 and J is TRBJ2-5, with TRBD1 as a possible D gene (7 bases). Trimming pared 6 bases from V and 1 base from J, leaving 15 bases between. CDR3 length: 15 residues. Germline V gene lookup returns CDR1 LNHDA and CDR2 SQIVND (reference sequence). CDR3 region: CASSPGGQGQETQYF. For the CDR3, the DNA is TGTGCCAGTAGCCCAGGGGGGCAGGGCCAAGAGACCCAGTACTTC. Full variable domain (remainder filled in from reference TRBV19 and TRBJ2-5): DGGITQSPKYLFRKEGQNVTLSCEQNLNHDAMYWYRQDPGQGLRLIYYSQIVNDFQKGDIAEGYSVSREKKESFPLTVTSAQKNPTAFYLCASSPGGQGQETQYFGPGTRLLVL.

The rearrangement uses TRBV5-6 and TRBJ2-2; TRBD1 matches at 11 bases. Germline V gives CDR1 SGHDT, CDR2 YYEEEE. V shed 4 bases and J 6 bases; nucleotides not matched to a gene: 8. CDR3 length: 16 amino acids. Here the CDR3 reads CASSSGQGAWSGELFF. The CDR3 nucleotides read TGTGCCAGCAGCAGTGGACAGGGGGCTTGGTCCGGGGAGCTGTTTTTT.